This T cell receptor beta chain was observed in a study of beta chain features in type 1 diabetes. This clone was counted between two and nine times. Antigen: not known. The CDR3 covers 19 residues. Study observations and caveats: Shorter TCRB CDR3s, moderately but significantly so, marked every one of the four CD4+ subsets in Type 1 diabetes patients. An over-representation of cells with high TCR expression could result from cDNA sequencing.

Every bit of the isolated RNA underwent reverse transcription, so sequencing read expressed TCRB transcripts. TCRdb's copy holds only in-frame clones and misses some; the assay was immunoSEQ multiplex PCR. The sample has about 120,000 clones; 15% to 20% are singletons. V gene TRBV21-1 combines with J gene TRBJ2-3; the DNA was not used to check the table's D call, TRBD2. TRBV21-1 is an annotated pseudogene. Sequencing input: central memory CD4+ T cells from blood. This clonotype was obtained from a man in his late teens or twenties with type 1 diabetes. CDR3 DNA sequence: TGTGCCAGCAGCGCACCGGGACTAGCGATGAGTACTAGCACAGATACGCAGTATTTT. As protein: CASSAPGLAMSTSTDTQYF.